The subject of this entry is one T cell receptor (beta chain). Antigen specificity is unknown. This sample stems from a study of T cell responses to AZD1222 COVID-19 vaccine. Study-wide findings and caveats: Repertoires were collected only later (after the peak T cell response had occurred).

Sequencing was performed with immunoSEQ multiplex PCR; in TCRdb, only in-frame clones are kept and a portion is missing. The data show 160,000 or so clones, 85% to 90% seen once. Trimming removed 5 bases from V and 5 bases from J, with 4 bases in between. The CDR3 contains 10 residues. Per germline, CDR1 SNHLY and CDR2 FYNNEI. The receptor comes from an adult in good health. The sample here was peripheral blood, taken on day 0 of AZD1222 vaccination. The chain recombines TRBV2 with TRBJ2-7; D is ambiguous. CDR3 in amino acids: CASSTDEQYF. DNA for the CDR3: TGTGCCAGCAGTACAGACGAGCAGTACTTC.